Detailed here is one T cell receptor (beta chain). This specimen comes from a study of T cells in Graves' hyperthyroidism and ophthalmopathy. The CDR3 contains 14 residues. Trimming cost V 7 bases and J 4 bases; bases outside gene matches: 9. The germline gives CDR1 SGHKS, CDR2 YYEKEE (reference sequence). TCR beta CDR3 region amplification was performed from RNA transcripts. The TCR CDR3 first-round RT-PCR relied on the HTBI primer set. MiXCR, run by TCRdb on the multiplex PCR reads, gives a single entry per CDR3 protein. Here the sample spans under 450,000 distinct CDR3 sequences, roughly 13% being singletons.

J is TRBJ2-3 and V is TRBV5-5; TRBD1 matches 7 bases. Sequencing was carried out using blood. This TCR derives from a man aged 30 to 45 with Graves' hyperthyroidism that later progressed to Graves' ophthalmopathy. The CDR3: CASFSRQGSDTQYF. The CDR3 nucleotides read TGTGCCAGCTTTTCCAGACAGGGCTCAGATACGCAGTATTTT.